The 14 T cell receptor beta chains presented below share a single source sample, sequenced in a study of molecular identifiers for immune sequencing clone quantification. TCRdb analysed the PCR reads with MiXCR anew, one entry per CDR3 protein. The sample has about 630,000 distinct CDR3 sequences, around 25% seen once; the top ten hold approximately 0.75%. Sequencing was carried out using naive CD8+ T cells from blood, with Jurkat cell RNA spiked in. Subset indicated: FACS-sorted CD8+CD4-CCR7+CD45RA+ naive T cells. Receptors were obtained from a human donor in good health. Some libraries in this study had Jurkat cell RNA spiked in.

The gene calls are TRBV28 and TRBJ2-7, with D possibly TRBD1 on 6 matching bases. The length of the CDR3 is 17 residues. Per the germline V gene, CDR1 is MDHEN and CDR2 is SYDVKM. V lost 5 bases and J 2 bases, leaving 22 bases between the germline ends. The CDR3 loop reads CASSPEWGRGGTYEQYF. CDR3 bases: TGTGCCAGCAGTCCCGAATGGGGGCGCGGCGGAACCTACGAGCAGTACTTC.

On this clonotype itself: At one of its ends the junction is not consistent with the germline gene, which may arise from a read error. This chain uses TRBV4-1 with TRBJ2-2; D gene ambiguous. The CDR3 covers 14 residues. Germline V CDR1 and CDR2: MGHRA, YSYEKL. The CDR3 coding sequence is TGCGCCGGCAGCCCGTCGGAAGTTGGCGGGGAGCTGTTTTTT. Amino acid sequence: CAGSPSEVGGELFF.

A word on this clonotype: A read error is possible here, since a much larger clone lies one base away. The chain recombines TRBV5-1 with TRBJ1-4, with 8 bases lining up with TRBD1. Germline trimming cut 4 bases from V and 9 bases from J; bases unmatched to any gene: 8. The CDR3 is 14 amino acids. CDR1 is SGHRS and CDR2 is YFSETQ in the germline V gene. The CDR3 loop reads CASSLTGAGKKLFF. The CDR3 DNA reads TGCGCCAGCAGCCTGACAGGGGCTGGTAAAAAACTGTTTTTT.

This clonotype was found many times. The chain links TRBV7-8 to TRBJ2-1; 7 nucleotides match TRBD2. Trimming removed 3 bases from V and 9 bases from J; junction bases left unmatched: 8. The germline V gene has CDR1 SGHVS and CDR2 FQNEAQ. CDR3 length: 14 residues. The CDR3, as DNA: TGTGCCAGCAGCTTGACTAGCACGATGGGTGAGCAGTTCTTC. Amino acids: CASSLTSTMGEQFF.

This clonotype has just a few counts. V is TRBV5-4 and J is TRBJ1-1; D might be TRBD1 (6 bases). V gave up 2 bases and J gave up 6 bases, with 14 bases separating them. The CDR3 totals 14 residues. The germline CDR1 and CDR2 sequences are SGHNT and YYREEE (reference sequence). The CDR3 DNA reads TGTGCCAGCAGCTTTAGGACAGCTAACTCTGAAGCTTTCTTT. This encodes CASSFRTANSEAFF. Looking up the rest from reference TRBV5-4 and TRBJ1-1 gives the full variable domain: ETGVTQSPTHLIKTRGQQVTLRCSSQSGHNTVSWYQQALGQGPQFIFQYYREEENGRGNFPPRFSGLQFPNYSSELNVNALELDDSALYLCASSFRTANSEAFFGQGTRLTVV.

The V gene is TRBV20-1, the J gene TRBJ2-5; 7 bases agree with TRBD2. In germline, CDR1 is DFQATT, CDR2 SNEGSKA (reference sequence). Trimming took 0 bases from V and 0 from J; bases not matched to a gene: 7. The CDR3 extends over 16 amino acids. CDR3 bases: TGCAGTGCTAGAGATGTTGCGGGAGTGTACCAAGAGACCCAGTACTTC. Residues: CSARDVAGVYQETQYF.

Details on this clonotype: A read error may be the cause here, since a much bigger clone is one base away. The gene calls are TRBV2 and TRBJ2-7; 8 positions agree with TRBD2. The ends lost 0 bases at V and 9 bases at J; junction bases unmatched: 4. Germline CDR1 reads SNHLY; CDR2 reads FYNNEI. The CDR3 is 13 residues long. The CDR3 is CASSEAREAGQYF. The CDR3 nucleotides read TGTGCCAGCAGTGAAGCGCGGGAGGCCGGGCAGTACTTC.

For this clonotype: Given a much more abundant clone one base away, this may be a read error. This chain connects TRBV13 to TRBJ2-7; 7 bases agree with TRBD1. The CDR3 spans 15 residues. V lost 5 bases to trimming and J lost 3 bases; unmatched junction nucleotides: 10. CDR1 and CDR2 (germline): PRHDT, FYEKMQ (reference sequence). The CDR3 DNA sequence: TGTGCCAGCAGCCCACGGGACAGCCCCCTCTACGAGCAGTACTTC. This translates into CASSPRDSPLYEQYF.

The CDR3 spells CASSPTGRGRNNSPLHF. The CDR3 nucleotides are TGCGCCAGCAGCCCGACAGGGAGAGGCCGAAATAATTCACCCCTCCACTTT. The chain employs TRBV5-1 and TRBJ1-6; 7 nucleotides align to TRBD1. Per the germline V gene, CDR1 is SGHRS and CDR2 is YFSETQ. Losses at the gene ends were 4 bases for V and 5 bases for J; bases not matched to a gene: 12. This CDR3 spans 17 amino acids.

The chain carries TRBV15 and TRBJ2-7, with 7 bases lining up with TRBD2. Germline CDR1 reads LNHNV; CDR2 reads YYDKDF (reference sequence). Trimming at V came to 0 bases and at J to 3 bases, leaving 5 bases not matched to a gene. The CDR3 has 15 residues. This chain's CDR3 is CATSREASGRYEQYF. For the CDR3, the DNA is TGTGCCACCAGCAGAGAGGCTAGCGGTCGCTACGAGCAGTACTTC.

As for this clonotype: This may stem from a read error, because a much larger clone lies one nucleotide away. CDR3: CASSLVLAGSATQYF. CDR3 nucleotides: TGTGCCAGCAGCTTAGTACTAGCGGGAAGCGCGACCCAGTACTTC. The chain has TRBV7-6 and TRBJ2-5; 10 bases agree with TRBD2. The CDR3 runs 15 residues. From germline, CDR1 is SGHVS and CDR2 FNYEAQ. J gave up 7 bases and V 1 base, and 6 bases lay outside the gene matches. Looking up the rest from reference TRBV7-6 and TRBJ2-5 gives the full variable domain: GAGVSQSPRYKVTKRGQDVALRCDPISGHVSLYWYRQALGQGPEFLTYFNYEAQQDKSGLPNDRFSAERPEGSISTLTIQRTEQRDSAMYRCASSLVLAGSATQYFGPGTRLLVL.

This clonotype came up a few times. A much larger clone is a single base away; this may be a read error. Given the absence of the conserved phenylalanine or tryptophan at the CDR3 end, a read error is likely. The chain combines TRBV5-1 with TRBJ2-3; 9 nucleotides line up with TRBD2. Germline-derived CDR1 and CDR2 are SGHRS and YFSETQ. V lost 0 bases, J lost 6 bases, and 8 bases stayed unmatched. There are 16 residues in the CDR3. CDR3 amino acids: CASSLGAAGGSDTQYL. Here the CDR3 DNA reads TGCGCCAGCAGCTTGGGGGCAGCGGGAGGATCCGATACGCAGTATCTT.

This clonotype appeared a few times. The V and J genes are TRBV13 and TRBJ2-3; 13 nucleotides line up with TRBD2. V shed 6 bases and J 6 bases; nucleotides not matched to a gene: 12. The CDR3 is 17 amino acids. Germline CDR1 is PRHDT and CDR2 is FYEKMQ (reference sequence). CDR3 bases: TGTGCCAGCAGTGCCGGGACTAGCGGGATGCCCGGGGATACGCAGTATTTT. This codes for CASSAGTSGMPGDTQYF.

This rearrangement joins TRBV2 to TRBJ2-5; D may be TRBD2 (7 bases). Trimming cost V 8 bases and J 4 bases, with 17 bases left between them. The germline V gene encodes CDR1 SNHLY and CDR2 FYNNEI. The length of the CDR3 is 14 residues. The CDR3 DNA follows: TGTGCCAGCGGACCCCCTGGGGGGGCAGAGACCCAGTACTTC. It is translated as CASGPPGGAETQYF.